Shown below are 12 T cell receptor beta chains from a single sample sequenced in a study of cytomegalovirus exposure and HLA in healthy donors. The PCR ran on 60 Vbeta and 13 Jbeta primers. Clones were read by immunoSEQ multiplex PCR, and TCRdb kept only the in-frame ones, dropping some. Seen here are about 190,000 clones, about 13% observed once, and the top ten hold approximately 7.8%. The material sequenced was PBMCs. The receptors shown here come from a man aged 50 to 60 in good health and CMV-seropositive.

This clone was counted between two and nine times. Written as DNA, the CDR3 is TGTGCCAGCTCCCCCGACAGTAACTATGGCTACACCTTC. Protein: CASSPDSNYGYTF. The V gene is TRBV18, the J gene TRBJ1-2, with a weak D call TRBD1 (5 bases). The CDR3 extends over 13 amino acids. Germline V gene sequence: CDR1 KGHSH, CDR2 LQKENI. Between the trimmed V and J ends, which lost 6 bases and 1 base, there was a span of 9 bases.

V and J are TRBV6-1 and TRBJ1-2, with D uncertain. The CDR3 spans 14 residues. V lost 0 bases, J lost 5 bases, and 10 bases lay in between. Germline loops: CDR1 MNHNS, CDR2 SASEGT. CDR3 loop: CASSEAGAPYGYTF. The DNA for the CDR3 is TGTGCCAGCAGTGAAGCGGGAGCCCCATATGGCTACACCTTC.

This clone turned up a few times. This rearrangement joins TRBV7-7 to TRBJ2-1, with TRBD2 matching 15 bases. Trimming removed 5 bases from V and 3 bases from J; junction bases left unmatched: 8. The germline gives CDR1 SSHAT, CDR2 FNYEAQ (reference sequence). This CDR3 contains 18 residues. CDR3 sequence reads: CASSPRTSGGAYYNEQFF. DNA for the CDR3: TGTGCCAGCAGCCCCCGGACTAGCGGGGGGGCCTACTACAATGAGCAGTTCTTC.

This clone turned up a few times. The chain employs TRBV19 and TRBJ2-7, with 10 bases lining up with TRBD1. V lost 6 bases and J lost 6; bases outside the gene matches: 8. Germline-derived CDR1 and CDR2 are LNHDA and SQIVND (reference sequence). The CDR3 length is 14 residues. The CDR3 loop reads CASRGTGVLGEQYF. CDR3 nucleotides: TGTGCCAGTAGGGGGACAGGGGTCCTCGGCGAGCAGTACTTC.

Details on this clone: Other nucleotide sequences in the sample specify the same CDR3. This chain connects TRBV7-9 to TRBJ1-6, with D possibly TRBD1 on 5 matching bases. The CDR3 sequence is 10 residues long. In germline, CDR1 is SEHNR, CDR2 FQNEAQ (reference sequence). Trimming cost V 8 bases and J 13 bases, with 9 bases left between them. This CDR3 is CASGGNPLHF. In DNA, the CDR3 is TGTGCCAGCGGGGGGAATCCCCTCCACTTT.

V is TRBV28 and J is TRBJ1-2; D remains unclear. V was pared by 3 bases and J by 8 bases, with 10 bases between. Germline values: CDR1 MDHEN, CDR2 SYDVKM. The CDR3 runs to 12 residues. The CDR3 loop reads CASSLERGGYTF. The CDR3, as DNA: TGTGCCAGCAGTTTGGAACGAGGGGGCTACACCTTC.

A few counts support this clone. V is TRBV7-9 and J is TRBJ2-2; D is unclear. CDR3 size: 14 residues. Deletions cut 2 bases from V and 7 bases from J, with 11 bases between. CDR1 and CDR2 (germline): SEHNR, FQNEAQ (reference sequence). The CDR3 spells CASSLNPAGGELFF. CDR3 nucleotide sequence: TGTGCCAGCAGCTTAAACCCCGCAGGCGGGGAGCTGTTTTTT. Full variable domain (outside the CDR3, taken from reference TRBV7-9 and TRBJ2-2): DTGVSQNPRHKITKRGQNVTFRCDPISEHNRLYWYRQTLGQGPEFLTYFQNEAQLEKSRLLSDRFSAERPKGSFSTLEIQRTEQGDSAMYLCASSLNPAGGELFFGEGSRLTVL.

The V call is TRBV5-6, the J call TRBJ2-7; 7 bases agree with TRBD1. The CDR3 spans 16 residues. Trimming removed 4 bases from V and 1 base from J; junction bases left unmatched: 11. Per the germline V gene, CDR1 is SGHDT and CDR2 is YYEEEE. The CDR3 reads CASSPWDRDLSYEQYV. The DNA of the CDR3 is TGTGCCAGCAGCCCATGGGACAGAGATTTGTCCTACGAGCAGTACGTC.

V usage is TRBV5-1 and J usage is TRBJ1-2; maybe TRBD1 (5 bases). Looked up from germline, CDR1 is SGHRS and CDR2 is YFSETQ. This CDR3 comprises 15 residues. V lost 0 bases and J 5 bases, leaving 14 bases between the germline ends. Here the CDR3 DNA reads TGCGCCAGCAGCTTGGCCACGGAAAGGGGTTATGGCTACACCTTC. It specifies CASSLATERGYGYTF.

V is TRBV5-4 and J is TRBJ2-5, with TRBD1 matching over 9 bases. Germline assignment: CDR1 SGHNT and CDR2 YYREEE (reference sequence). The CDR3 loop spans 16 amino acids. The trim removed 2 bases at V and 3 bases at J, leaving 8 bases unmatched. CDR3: CASSFPGQGQKETQYF. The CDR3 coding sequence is TGTGCCAGCAGCTTCCCAGGACAGGGGCAAAAAGAGACCCAGTACTTC.

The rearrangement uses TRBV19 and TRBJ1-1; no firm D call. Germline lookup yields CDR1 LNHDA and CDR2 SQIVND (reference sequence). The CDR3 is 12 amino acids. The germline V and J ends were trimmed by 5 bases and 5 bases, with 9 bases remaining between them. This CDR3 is CASSLLGTEAFF. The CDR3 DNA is TGTGCCAGTAGTCTCCTAGGTACTGAAGCTTTCTTT.

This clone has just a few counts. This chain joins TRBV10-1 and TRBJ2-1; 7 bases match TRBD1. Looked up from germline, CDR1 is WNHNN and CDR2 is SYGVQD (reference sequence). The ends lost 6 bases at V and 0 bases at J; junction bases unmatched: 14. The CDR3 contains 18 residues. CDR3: CASSERSPGTVSYNEQFF. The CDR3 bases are TGCGCCAGCAGCGAACGATCGCCCGGGACAGTCTCCTACAATGAGCAGTTCTTC.